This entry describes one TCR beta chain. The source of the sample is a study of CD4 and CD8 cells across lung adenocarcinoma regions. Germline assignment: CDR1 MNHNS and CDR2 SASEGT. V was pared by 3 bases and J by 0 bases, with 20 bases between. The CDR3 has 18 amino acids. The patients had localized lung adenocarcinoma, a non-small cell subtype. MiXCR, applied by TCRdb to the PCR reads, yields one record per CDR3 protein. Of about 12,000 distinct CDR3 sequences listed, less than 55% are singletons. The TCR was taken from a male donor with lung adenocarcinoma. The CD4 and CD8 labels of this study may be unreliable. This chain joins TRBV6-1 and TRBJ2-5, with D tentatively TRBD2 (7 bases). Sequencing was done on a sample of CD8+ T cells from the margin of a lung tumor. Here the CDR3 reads CASSEGAGGGRDQETQYF. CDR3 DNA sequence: TGTGCCAGCAGTGAGGGGGCGGGCGGGGGCCGTGACCAAGAGACCCAGTACTTC.